The rows below give T cell receptor beta chains drawn from one sample of a study of T cell changes during pregnancy in multiple sclerosis. TCRdb keeps only in-frame clones here, not all; method: immunoSEQ multiplex PCR. The profile covers tens of thousands of clones, with more than 75% appearing a single time and approximately 5.8% taken by the ten largest. Here the sequenced sample was CD8+ T cells from peripheral blood mononuclear cells, taken after pregnancy. These receptors were taken from a female donor in good health, enrolled as a control in a pregnancy study. The CDR3 runs from the conserved cysteine through the conserved F or W. The D gene is left open where the match is weak. Only some rows state a clone size, as once, few, many or a class for expanded clones.

NA TRBJ2-3 NA TRBV7-9 TGTGCCAGCAGCCACCTCACAGCCGATACGCAGTATTTT CASSHLTADTQYF
NA TRBJ1-4 NA TRBV6-6 TGTGCCAGCAGCCTCAGGGCAAGGGATGAAAAACTGTTTTTT CASSLRARDEKLFF
NA TRBJ1-1 NA TRBV4-3 TGCGCCAGCAGCCAAACAGGGCGGACTGAAGCTTTCTTT CASSQTGRTEAFF
NA TRBJ2-2 NA TRBV7-9 TGTGCCAGCAGCGTACGACAGAACACCGGGGAGCTGTTTTTT CASSVRQNTGELFF
TRBD2 TRBJ2-2 NA TRBV4-2 TGTGCCAGCAGCCAAGATGAGGGCTCTAGCGGGGCCAACACCGGGGAGCTGTTTTTT CASSQDEGSSGANTGELFF
TRBD1 TRBJ2-5 NA TRBV4-2 TGTGCCAGCAGCCAGGATTGGCCAGGGGGCGATGAGACCCAGTACTTC CASSQDWPGGDETQYF
TRBD2 TRBJ2-7 NA TRBV4-2 TGTGCCAGCAGCCCCGTGGCGGGGGACTACGAGCAGTACTTC CASSPVAGDYEQYF
TRBD1 TRBJ1-1 NA TRBV4-3 TGCGCCAGCAGCCAGGCGTTGGGACAGGGGGCTTTTAACACTGAAGCTTTCTTT CASSQALGQGAFNTEAFF
TRBD1 TRBJ1-3 NA TRBV2 TGTGCCACTCCAGTACAGGGACAGGGAATTGGAAACACCATATATTTT CATPVQGQGIGNTIYF
TRBD1 TRBJ1-5 NA TRBV7-9 TGTGCCAGCAGCTCGGGACAGAGCAATCAGCCCCAGCATTTT CASSSGQSNQPQHF
NA TRBJ1-4 NA TRBV28 TGTGCCAGCAGTGACAGCTGGGATAATGAAAAACTGTTTTTT CASSDSWDNEKLFF
TRBD1 TRBJ2-7 NA TRBV9 TGTGCCAGCAGCGTTGAGGACAGGTACGAGCAGTACTTC CASSVEDRYEQYF
TRBD1 TRBJ1-2 once TRBV27 TGTGCCAGCAGTCAGCCCTCGACAGGGTTTGTCGGCTACACCTTC CASSQPSTGFVGYTF
TRBD1 TRBJ1-1 medium-sized TRBV11-2 TGTGCCAGCAGCTTTCAAGAGGGACAGGCCTTGAACACTGAAGCTTTCTTT CASSFQEGQALNTEAFF
NA TRBJ2-3 NA TRBV4-2 TGTGCCAGCAGCCCAGACAGGGAGGGGACAGATACGCAGTATTTT CASSPDREGTDTQYF
TRBD2 TRBJ2-7 NA TRBV4-3 TGCGCCAGCAGCGGACTAGCGGGGGCCGCCTACGAGCAGTACTTC CASSGLAGAAYEQYF
TRBD2 TRBJ2-3 NA TRBV6-5 TGTGCCAGCAGTTACTCACCTAGCGGGTACACAGATACGCAGTATTTT CASSYSPSGYTDTQYF
TRBD1 TRBJ1-2 NA TRBV7-3 TGTGCCAGCAGCCCGACAGGGGGCCGGGATGGCTACACCTTC CASSPTGGRDGYTF
NA TRBJ2-1 NA TRBV2 TGTGCCACCCAGGGTTGGGATGAGCAGTTCTTC CATQGWDEQFF
NA TRBJ2-7 NA TRBV20-1 TGCAGTGCTAGACCCTCCTACGAGCAGTACTTC CSARPSYEQYF
TRBD2 TRBJ2-1 NA TRBV7-9 TGTGCCAGCAGCTCGCCTAGCGGGGGTAGGAATGAGCAGTTCTTC CASSSPSGGRNEQFF
TRBD1 TRBJ2-1 NA TRBV2 TGTGCCAGAAACCCGGGACAGGGGTTTGCTGAGCAGTTCTTC CARNPGQGFAEQFF
TRBD1 TRBJ1-2 NA TRBV5-4 TGTGCCAGCAGCTCGGCCGATGGACAGGGGGAGGACTATGGCTACACCTTC CASSSADGQGEDYGYTF
TRBD2 TRBJ2-7 NA TRBV4-3 TGCGCCAGCAGCCAAGCCCGGGGGGTCGCCTACGAGCAGTACTTC CASSQARGVAYEQYF
TRBD1 TRBJ1-1 NA TRBV2 TGTGCCAGCAGGACAGGGAACCCCAGAGCTTTCTTT CASRTGNPRAFF
NA TRBJ2-3 NA TRBV16 TGTGCCAGCTTACTATCGCGGGGTGATACGCAGTATTTT CASLLSRGDTQYF
NA TRBJ1-4 NA TRBV27 TGTGCCAGCAAGGGGGGGCCCTATGAAAAACTGTTTTTT CASKGGPYEKLFF
NA TRBJ2-7 NA TRBV4-1 TGCGCCAGCAGCCAAGTTTCAGGGGCCTACGAGCAGTACTTC CASSQVSGAYEQYF
NA TRBJ2-1 NA TRBV7-8 TGTGCCAGCAGCTTCGGACAGCACAATGAGCAGTTCTTC CASSFGQHNEQFF
TRBD1 TRBJ2-1 NA TRBV6-5 TGTGCCAGCAGCCGAAACAGGGGCTCCTACAATGAGCAGTTCTTC CASSRNRGSYNEQFF
TRBD1 TRBJ1-1 NA TRBV13 TGTGCCAGCAGCTACTGGGCGGGACAGATGAACACTGAAGCTTTCTTT CASSYWAGQMNTEAFF
NA TRBJ2-1 NA TRBV30 TGTGCCCTTCTCCCCGGACAGAACTACAATGAGCAGTTCTTC CALLPGQNYNEQFF
NA TRBJ2-5 NA TRBV13 TGTGCCAGCAGCCCAACCCGGGGGGCCGTTGAGACCCAGTACTTC CASSPTRGAVETQYF
NA TRBJ1-4 once TRBV4-3 TGCGCCAGCAGCCAGCTGCACAGGGCAACTAATGAAAAACTGTTTTTT CASSQLHRATNEKLFF
NA TRBJ1-1 NA TRBV27 TGTGCCAGCAGTTTATACCCCCTGGGGGCGAACACTGAAGCTTTCTTT CASSLYPLGANTEAFF
NA TRBJ1-3 NA TRBV30 TGTGCCTGGAGTAAACGGGTGGGTTTCTCTGGAAACACCATATATTTT CAWSKRVGFSGNTIYF
NA TRBJ1-4 NA TRBV27 TGTGCCAGCTCCCTGGCAATTGCAACTAATGAAAAACTGTTTTTT CASSLAIATNEKLFF
TRBD1 TRBJ1-5 NA TRBV7-6 TGTGCCAGCAGCTTACGCCGGGACAGCCCAAATCAGCCCCAGCATTTT CASSLRRDSPNQPQHF
TRBD2 TRBJ2-5 NA TRBV14 TGTGCCAGCAGCCAAGAGGGACTACAAGAGACCCAGTACTTC CASSQEGLQETQYF
TRBD1 TRBJ2-7 NA TRBV6-6 TGTGCCAGCAGTTACCCGGGACAGGGGACCTACGAGCAGTACTTC CASSYPGQGTYEQYF
NA TRBJ2-7 NA TRBV19 TGTGCCAGTCGGGACGGAGGGTCCTACGAGCAGTACTTC CASRDGGSYEQYF